This T cell receptor (beta chain) was sequenced for a study of shared clonotypes between healthy human individuals. Notes on the study in general: Clonotype sharing levels among donors were expected to vary with sequencing depth. The sampled material consisted only of blood, and tissue repertoires are likely to differ.

This clone has only one observation. Its antigen is undetermined. The sample has other DNA sequences that encode this CDR3 too. The method was immunoSEQ multiplex PCR; TCRdb's version includes in-frame clones alone and lacks a portion of them. The sample gives some 700,000 clones, 90% of which show up once; less than 40% is in the top ten. The sequenced sample consisted of memory CD8+ T cells from PBMCs. Subset given: CD45RO+ cells pooled with CCR7-negative TemRA cells. This TCR was recovered from a young man in good health. Some clones in this sample may be carry-over from other donors' samples.

Here the CDR3 DNA reads TGTGCCAGCAGCTCCGGCAATCAGCCCCAGCATTTT. It is translated as CASSSGNQPQHF. The genes are TRBV9 and TRBJ1-5; no clear D gene. The V end lost 4 bases, the J end lost 2 bases, and 4 bases lay between the germline ends. From germline, CDR1 is SGDLS and CDR2 YYNGEE. This CDR3 spans 12 amino acids.